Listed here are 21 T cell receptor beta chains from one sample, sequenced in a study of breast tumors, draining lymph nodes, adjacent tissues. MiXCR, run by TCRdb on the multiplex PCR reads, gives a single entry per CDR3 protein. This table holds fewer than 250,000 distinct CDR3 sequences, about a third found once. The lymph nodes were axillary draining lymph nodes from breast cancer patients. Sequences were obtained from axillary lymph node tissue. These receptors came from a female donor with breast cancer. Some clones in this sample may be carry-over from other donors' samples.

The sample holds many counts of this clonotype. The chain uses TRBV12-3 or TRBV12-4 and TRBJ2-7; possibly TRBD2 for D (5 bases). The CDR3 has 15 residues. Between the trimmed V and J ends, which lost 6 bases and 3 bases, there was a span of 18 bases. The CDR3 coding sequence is TGTGCCAGCAGGGTCTTCCGGGAAAGACACTACGAGCAGTACTTC. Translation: CASRVFRERHYEQYF.

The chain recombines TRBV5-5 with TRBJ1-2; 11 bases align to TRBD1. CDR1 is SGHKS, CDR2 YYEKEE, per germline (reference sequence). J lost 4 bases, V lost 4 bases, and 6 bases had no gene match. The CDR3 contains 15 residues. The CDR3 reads CASSVGQGASYGYTF. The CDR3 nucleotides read TGTGCCAGCAGCGTAGGACAGGGGGCGAGCTATGGCTACACCTTC.

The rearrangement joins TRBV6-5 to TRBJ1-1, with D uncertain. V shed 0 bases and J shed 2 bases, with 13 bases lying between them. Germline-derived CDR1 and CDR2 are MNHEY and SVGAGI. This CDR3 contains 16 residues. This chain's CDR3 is CASSYSIAVGNTEAFF. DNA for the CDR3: TGTGCCAGCAGTTACTCGATTGCTGTGGGAAACACTGAAGCTTTCTTT.

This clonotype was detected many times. CDR3 in amino acids: CASSPLGSGIGNEQFF. Here the CDR3 DNA reads TGTGCCAGCAGCCCATTGGGTAGCGGGATCGGGAATGAGCAGTTCTTC. The rearrangement links TRBV11-2 to TRBJ2-1, with 8 positions matching TRBD2. Germline CDR1 reads SGHAT; CDR2 reads FQNNGV. The CDR3 is made up of 16 amino acids. The junction had 13 bases not matched to a gene; V was cut back by 5 bases and J by 7 bases. The full variable domain, completed using reference TRBV11-2 and TRBJ2-1, is EAGVAQSPRYKIIEKRQSVAFWCNPISGHATLYWYQQILGQGPKLLIQFQNNGVVDDSQLPKDRFSAERLKGVDSTLKIQPAKLEDSAVYLCASSPLGSGIGNEQFFGPGTRLTVL.

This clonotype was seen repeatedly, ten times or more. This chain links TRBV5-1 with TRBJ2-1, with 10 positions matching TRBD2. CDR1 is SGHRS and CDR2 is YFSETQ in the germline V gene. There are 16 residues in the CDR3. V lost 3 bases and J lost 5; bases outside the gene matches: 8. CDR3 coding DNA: TGCGCCAGCAGCTGGGGACTAGCGCGTGCAGACAATGAGCAGTTCTTC. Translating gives CASSWGLARADNEQFF.

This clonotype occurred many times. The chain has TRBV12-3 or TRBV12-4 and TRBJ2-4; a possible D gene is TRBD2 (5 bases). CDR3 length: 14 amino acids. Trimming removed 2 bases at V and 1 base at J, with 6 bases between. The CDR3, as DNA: TGTGCCAGCAGTTTACGGGGTGCCAAAAACATTCAGTACTTC. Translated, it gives CASSLRGAKNIQYF.

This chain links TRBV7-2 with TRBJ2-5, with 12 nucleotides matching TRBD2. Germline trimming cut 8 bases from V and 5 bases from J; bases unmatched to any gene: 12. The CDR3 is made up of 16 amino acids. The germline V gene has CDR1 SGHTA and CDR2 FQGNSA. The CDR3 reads CASPRLAGGRGETQYF. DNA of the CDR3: TGTGCCAGCCCCCGGCTAGCGGGAGGGAGAGGGGAGACCCAGTACTTC.

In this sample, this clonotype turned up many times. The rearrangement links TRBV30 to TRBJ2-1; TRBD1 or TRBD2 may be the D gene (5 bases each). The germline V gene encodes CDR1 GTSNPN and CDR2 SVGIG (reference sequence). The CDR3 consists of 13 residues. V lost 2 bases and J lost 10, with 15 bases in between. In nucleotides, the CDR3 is TGTGCCTGGAGTCTCGGGGCCTGGCGCGAGCAGTTCTTC. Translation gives CAWSLGAWREQFF.

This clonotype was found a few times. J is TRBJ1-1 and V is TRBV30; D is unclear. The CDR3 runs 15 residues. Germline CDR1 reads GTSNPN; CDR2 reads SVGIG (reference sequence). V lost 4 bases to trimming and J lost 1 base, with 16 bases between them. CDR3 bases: TGTGCCTGGACCCAAAAAGGACGGCCGAACACTGAAGCTTTCTTT. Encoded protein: CAWTQKGRPNTEAFF.

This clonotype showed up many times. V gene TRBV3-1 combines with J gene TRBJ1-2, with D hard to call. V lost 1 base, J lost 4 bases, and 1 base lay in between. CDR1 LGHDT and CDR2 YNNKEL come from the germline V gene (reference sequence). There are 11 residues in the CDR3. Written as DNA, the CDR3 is TGTGCCAGCAGCCAAGGCTATGGCTACACCTTC. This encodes CASSQGYGYTF.

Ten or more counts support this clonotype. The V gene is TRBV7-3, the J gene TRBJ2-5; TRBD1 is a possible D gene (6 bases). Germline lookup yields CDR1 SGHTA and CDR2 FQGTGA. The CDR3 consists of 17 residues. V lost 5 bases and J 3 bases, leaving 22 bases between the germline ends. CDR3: CASSAGIGRGNEETQYF. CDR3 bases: TGTGCCAGCAGCGCAGGTATCGGCAGGGGTAATGAAGAGACCCAGTACTTC.

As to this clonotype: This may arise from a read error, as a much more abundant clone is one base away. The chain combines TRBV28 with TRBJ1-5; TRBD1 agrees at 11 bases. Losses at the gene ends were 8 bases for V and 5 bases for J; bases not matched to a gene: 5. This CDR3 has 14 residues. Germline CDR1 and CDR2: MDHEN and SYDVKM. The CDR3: CASGQGARDQPQHF. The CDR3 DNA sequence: TGTGCCAGCGGACAGGGGGCGAGGGATCAGCCCCAGCATTTT.

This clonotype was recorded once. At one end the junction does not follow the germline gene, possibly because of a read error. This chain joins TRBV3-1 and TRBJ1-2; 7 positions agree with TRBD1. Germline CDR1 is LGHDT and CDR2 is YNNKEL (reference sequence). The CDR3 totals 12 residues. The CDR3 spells CTSSQAGGGYTF. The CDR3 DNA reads TGCACCAGCAGCCAGGCAGGGGGAGGCTACACCTTC.

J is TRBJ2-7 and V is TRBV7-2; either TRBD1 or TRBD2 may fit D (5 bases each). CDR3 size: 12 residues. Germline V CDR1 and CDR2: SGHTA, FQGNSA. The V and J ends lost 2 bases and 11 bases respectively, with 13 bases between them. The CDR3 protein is CASSLIPQEEYF. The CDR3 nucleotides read TGTGCCAGCAGCTTAATCCCACAGGAGGAGTACTTC.

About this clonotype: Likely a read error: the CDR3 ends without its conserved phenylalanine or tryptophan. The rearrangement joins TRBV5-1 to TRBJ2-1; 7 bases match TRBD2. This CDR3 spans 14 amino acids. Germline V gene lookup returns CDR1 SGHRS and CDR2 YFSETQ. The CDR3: CASSLKGGHNEQFL. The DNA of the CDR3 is TGCGCCAGCAGCCTCAAGGGAGGGCACAACGAGCAGTTCCTC.

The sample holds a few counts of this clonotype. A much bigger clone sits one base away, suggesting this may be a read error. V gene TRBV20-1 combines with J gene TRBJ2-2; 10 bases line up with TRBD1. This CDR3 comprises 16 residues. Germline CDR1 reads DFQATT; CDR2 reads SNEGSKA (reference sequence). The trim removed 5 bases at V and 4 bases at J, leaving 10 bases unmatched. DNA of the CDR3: TGCAGTGCTCACGACAGGGGGCAGTCGACCACCGGGGAGCTGTTTTTT. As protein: CSAHDRGQSTTGELFF.

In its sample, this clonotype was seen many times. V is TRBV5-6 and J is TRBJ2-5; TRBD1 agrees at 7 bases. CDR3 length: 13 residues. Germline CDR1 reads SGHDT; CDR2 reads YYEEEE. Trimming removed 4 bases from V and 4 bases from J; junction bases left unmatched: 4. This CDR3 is CASSRYRGETQYF. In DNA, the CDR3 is TGTGCCAGCAGCCGGTACAGGGGAGAGACCCAGTACTTC.

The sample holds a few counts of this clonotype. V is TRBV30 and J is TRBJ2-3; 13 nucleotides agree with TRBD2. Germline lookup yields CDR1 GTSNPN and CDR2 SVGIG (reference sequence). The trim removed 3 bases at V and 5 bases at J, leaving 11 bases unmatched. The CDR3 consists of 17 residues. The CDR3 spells CAWREGGLAGVLDTQYF. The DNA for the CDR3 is TGTGCCTGGAGGGAGGGAGGACTAGCGGGAGTTTTAGATACGCAGTATTTT.

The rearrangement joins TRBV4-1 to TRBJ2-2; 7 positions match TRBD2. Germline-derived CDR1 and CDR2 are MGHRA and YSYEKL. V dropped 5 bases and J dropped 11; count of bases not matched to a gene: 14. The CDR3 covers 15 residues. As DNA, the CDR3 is TGCGCCAGCAGCTCCCCCGAGGCGGGAGAGAGAGAGCTGTTTTTT. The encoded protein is CASSSPEAGERELFF.

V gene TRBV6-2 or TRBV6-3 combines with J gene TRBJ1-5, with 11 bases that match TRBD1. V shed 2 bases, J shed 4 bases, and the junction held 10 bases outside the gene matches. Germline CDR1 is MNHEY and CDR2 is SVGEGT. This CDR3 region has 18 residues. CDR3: CASSYTSGQGVWNQPQHF. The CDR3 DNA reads TGTGCCAGCAGTTACACCTCGGGACAGGGGGTTTGGAATCAGCCCCAGCATTTT.

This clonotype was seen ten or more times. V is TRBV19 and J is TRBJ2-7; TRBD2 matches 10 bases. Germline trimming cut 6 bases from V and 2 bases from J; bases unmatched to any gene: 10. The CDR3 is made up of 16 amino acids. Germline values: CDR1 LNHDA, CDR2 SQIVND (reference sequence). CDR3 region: CASSRQAGGLAYEQYF. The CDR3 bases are TGTGCCAGTAGCCGTCAAGCGGGAGGGCTCGCCTACGAGCAGTACTTC.